This TCR beta chain derives from a study of early T cells in non-severe SARS-CoV-2 infection. About the research overall: Unsorted whole blood bulk RNA was sequenced, with unpaired chains. Regarding the study as a whole: Anti-spike CD8 specificities were favored by VDJdb matching, whose results missed private and CD4 specificities.

This clonotype was observed at least ten times. Its cognate antigen is unknown. The germline V gene has CDR1 SGHVS and CDR2 FNYEAQ. Trimming pared 1 base from V and 5 bases from J, leaving 4 bases between. CDR3 length: 12 amino acids. Unique molecular identifiers were affixed to single, distinct cDNA molecules. TCRdb re-derived calls from the 5' RACE reads in MiXCR, one entry per CDR3 protein. The sample lists tens of thousands of distinct CDR3 sequences, around 20% occurring once. The V gene is TRBV7-6, the J gene TRBJ2-3; D ambiguous. The TCR comes from an adult who was a healthcare worker with PCR-confirmed SARS-CoV-2 infection or an uninfected control (not recorded which). This specimen was whole blood, taken at baseline. The CDR3 DNA reads TGTGCCAGCAGCTTAGTTGGAGATACGCAGTATTTT. This codes for CASSLVGDTQYF.